Each of the 2 T cell receptor beta chains below was sequenced from the same sample in a study of cytomegalovirus exposure and HLA in healthy donors. Amplification used 60 Vbeta primers and 13 Jbeta primers. Profiling relied on immunoSEQ multiplex PCR, and the TCRdb table lists in-frame clones only, not all of them. The sample lists hundreds of thousands of clones, 78% occurring once. The sample taken for sequencing was PBMCs. The receptor set was obtained from a boy aged 5-17 years in good health and CMV-seronegative.

V gene TRBV25-1 combines with J gene TRBJ1-6; 10 bases are shared with TRBD1. After removal of 6 bases from V and 8 bases from J, the junction contained 7 bases not matched to a gene. The CDR3 extends over 15 amino acids. Germline-derived CDR1 and CDR2 are MGHDK and SYGVNS. The CDR3, as DNA: TGTGCCAGCAGGAGTACCGGGACAGGGGATTCACCCCTCCACTTT. Translation gives CASRSTGTGDSPLHF.

This chain joins TRBV6-5 and TRBJ2-1; TRBD2 agrees at 10 bases. This CDR3 region has 15 residues. After removal of 0 bases from V and 6 bases from J, the junction contained 2 bases not matched to a gene. The germline gives CDR1 MNHEY, CDR2 SVGAGI. Here the CDR3 reads CASSYSGTSANEQFF. CDR3 nucleotides: TGTGCCAGCAGTTACTCAGGGACTAGCGCCAATGAGCAGTTCTTC.